Listed here are 29 T cell receptor beta chains from one sample, sequenced in a study of blood T cells in healthy people across ages. Through a sample-barcoded 5' primer and a J-beta primer mix, a second PCR was run for roughly 7 to 11 cycles. A single record per CDR3 protein comes from TCRdb applying MiXCR to the 5' RACE reads. This table has 550,000 to 750,000 distinct CDR3 sequences, around a fifth appearing once. The sample consisted of blood. These receptor sequences come from a man in his 70s in good health.

This chain connects TRBV3-1 to TRBJ1-3; D remains ambiguous. The ends were cut back, 3 bases at V and 0 bases at J, with 12 bases in the middle. The CDR3 runs to 16 residues. Germline CDR1 and CDR2: LGHDT and YNNKEL (reference sequence). CDR3 nucleotides: TGTGCCAGCAGCCAGCAGACTGGATTCTCTGGAAACACCATATATTTT. It is translated as CASSQQTGFSGNTIYF.

The chain carries TRBV2 and TRBJ2-2; 10 nucleotides align to TRBD2. J gave up 5 bases and V 0 bases, and 3 bases lay outside the gene matches. The germline V gene has CDR1 SNHLY and CDR2 FYNNEI. This CDR3 spans 16 amino acids. CDR3: CASSEAPSGSTGELFF. CDR3 sequence (DNA): TGTGCCAGCAGTGAAGCGCCTAGCGGGAGTACCGGGGAGCTGTTTTTT.

This clonotype was found a few times. The chain uses TRBV29-1 and TRBJ2-5; D is uncertain. The J call may be incorrect, as the DNA end agrees better with TRBJ2-1. This CDR3 contains 11 residues. Germline CDR1 and CDR2: SQVTM and ANQGSEA. The CDR3 loop is CSVVREIEQFF. CDR3 in DNA: TGCAGCGTTGTAAGAGAAATTGAGCAGTTCTTC.

This clonotype was detected a few times. For the CDR3, the DNA is TGTGCCAGCAGCTCCTATGGAGAGACCCAGTACTTC. Translated, it gives CASSSYGETQYF. The chain carries TRBV7-2 and TRBJ2-5, with D unclear. V lost 4 bases and J 4 bases, leaving 7 bases between the germline ends. Germline-derived CDR1 and CDR2 are SGHTA and FQGNSA. The length of the CDR3 is 12 residues.

The J gene is TRBJ2-5, the V gene TRBV11-1, with a weak D call TRBD2 (6 bases). CDR3 length: 16 amino acids. Trimming pared 5 bases from V and 5 bases from J, leaving 21 bases between. Germline V lookup: CDR1 SGHAT, CDR2 FQDESV (reference sequence). The CDR3 protein is CASSLGNTKGGETQYF. The CDR3, as DNA: TGTGCCAGCAGCCTCGGCAACACTAAAGGAGGGGAGACCCAGTACTTC.

The table lists this clonotype with a few counts. The rearrangement joins TRBV4-3 to TRBJ1-2; D is possibly TRBD1 (5 bases). The CDR3 has 13 amino acids. Per the germline V gene, CDR1 is LGHNA and CDR2 is YSLEER. The ends were cut back, 0 bases at V and 7 bases at J, with 9 bases in the middle. In DNA, the CDR3 is TGCGCCAGCAGCCAAGACAGGGCGGCTGGCTACACCTTC. Amino acids: CASSQDRAAGYTF.

This clonotype has a count of ten or more. The chain is built from TRBV20-1 and TRBJ1-5, with 11 positions matching TRBD1. CDR1 and CDR2 (germline): DFQATT, SNEGSKA (reference sequence). The CDR3 has 14 residues. J lost 7 bases, V lost 1 base, and 3 bases had no gene match. This chain's CDR3 is CSARGDRGYQPQHF. CDR3 in DNA: TGCAGTGCTAGAGGGGACAGGGGGTACCAGCCCCAGCATTTT.

The rearrangement joins TRBV15 to TRBJ1-4, with D unresolved. The germline CDR1 and CDR2 sequences are LNHNV and YYDKDF (reference sequence). The length of the CDR3 is 13 residues. V lost 3 bases and J 8 bases, leaving 10 bases between the germline ends. The CDR3 reads CATSSAGSEKLFF. The CDR3 DNA follows: TGTGCCACCAGCAGTGCGGGGAGCGAAAAACTGTTTTTT.

The chain has TRBV5-1 and TRBJ2-5; 9 bases align to TRBD1. The CDR3 loop spans 15 amino acids. J gave up 7 bases and V 3 bases, and 10 bases lay outside the gene matches. Germline V lookup: CDR1 SGHRS, CDR2 YFSETQ. Here the CDR3 DNA reads TGCGCCAGCAGCTCCGGGACAGGGAAGGGAGGGACCCAGTACTTC. It codes for CASSSGTGKGGTQYF.

The rearrangement links TRBV5-1 to TRBJ2-1; 10 bases are a match to TRBD2. Germline CDR1 is SGHRS and CDR2 is YFSETQ. The ends lost 4 bases at V and 4 bases at J; junction bases unmatched: 8. This CDR3 has 16 amino acids. The CDR3 nucleotides are TGCGCCAGCAGCCCGGAATGGACTAGCGGTTACAATGAGCAGTTCTTC. It encodes CASSPEWTSGYNEQFF.

The chain links TRBV7-9 to TRBJ2-5; D is ambiguous. The J call is in doubt because the DNA end fits TRBJ2-1 better. CDR1 and CDR2 from the germline V gene are SEHNR and FQNEAQ (reference sequence). The CDR3 runs to 15 residues. This chain's CDR3 is CASSQGLKIYNEQFF. CDR3 DNA sequence: TGTGCCAGCAGCCAAGGATTGAAAATTTACAATGAGCAGTTCTTC.

The chain links TRBV6-5 to TRBJ2-1; 10 bases agree with TRBD2. The J call could be wrong; TRBJ2-7 is a better fit for the DNA end. CDR3 length equals 18 residues. Germline CDR1 and CDR2: MNHEY and SVGAGI. CDR3: CASSYKRTSGSFSYEQYF. Written as DNA, the CDR3 is TGTGCCAGCAGTTACAAGAGGACTAGCGGATCATTCTCCTACGAGCAGTACTTC.

This chain links TRBV29-1 with TRBJ2-1; no firm D call. CDR3 length equals 14 residues. Germline V gene data show CDR1 as SQVTM and CDR2 as ANQGSEA. V lost 7 bases to trimming and J lost 0 bases, with 13 bases between them. The CDR3 is CSASDMSSYNEQFF. The CDR3 coding sequence is TGCAGCGCCAGCGACATGAGCTCCTACAATGAGCAGTTCTTC.

This clonotype was observed at least ten times. The chain is built from TRBV12-3 or TRBV12-4 and TRBJ2-3; 11 bases map to TRBD2. This CDR3 spans 15 amino acids. V was clipped by 7 bases and J by 4 bases; unmatched bases: 7. In DNA, the CDR3 is TGTGCCAGCACCCCTAGCGGGAGGCCACCAGATACGCAGTATTTT. Its protein is CASTPSGRPPDTQYF.

The CDR3 loop is CASSEVITGTGNYGYTF. For the CDR3, the DNA is TGTGCCAGCAGTGAAGTAATAACCGGGACAGGGAACTATGGCTACACCTTC. The chain carries TRBV6-1 and TRBJ1-2; 9 bases agree with TRBD1. CDR3 length: 17 residues. After removal of 1 base from V and 2 bases from J, the junction contained 8 bases not matched to a gene. The germline CDR1 and CDR2 sequences are MNHNS and SASEGT.

The chain couples TRBV3-1 to TRBJ2-7; D tentatively fits TRBD1 or TRBD2 (5 bases each). V was pared by 1 base and J by 6 bases, with 10 bases between. This CDR3 contains 13 residues. CDR1 LGHDT and CDR2 YNNKEL come from the germline V gene (reference sequence). The CDR3 here is CASSQVSGTEQYF. In DNA, the CDR3 is TGTGCCAGCAGCCAAGTCTCAGGGACCGAGCAGTACTTC.

This clonotype has just a few counts. The chain couples TRBV6-5 to TRBJ2-5, with TRBD1 matching over 10 bases. Gene TRBJ2-7 matches the end of the DNA better, so the J call may be wrong. Germline loops: CDR1 MNHEY, CDR2 SVGAGI. The CDR3 runs 12 residues. CDR3 loop: CASGTGVDEQYF. The DNA of the CDR3 is TGTGCCAGCGGGACAGGGGTCGACGAGCAGTACTTC.

The chain has TRBV13 and TRBJ1-2; D gene uncertain. This CDR3 is 14 amino acids long. The V end lost 0 bases, the J end lost 4 bases, and 9 bases lay between the germline ends. Germline V lookup: CDR1 PRHDT, CDR2 FYEKMQ (reference sequence). The CDR3 sequence: CASSLGTEFYGYTF. The CDR3 DNA is TGTGCCAGCAGCTTAGGGACGGAATTCTATGGCTACACCTTC.

J is TRBJ2-7 and V is TRBV7-9, with D maybe TRBD2 (7 bases). The CDR3 sequence is 14 residues long. The V end lost 5 bases, the J end lost 10 bases, and 21 bases lay between the germline ends. Germline V gene sequence: CDR1 SEHNR, CDR2 FQNEAQ (reference sequence). In DNA, the CDR3 is TGTGCCAGCAGCCTACCAGCGGGACAAACGCCCCAGTACTTC. Its translation: CASSLPAGQTPQYF. Together with reference TRBV7-9 and TRBJ2-7, the CDR3 gives the full variable domain: DTGVSQNPRHKITKRGQNVTFRCDPISEHNRLYWYRQTLGQGPEFLTYFQNEAQLEKSRLLSDRFSAERPKGSFSTLEIQRTEQGDSAMYLCASSLPAGQTPQYFGPGTRLTVT.

The count of this clonotype is one. The V call is TRBV6-1, the J call TRBJ2-7; TRBD2 matches at 13 bases. CDR1 is MNHNS, CDR2 SASEGT, per germline. Trimming at V came to 6 bases and at J to 3 bases, leaving 11 bases not matched to a gene. The CDR3 length is 17 residues. The CDR3 loop is CASSRLGTSGNLYEQYF. For the CDR3, the DNA is TGTGCCAGCAGCCGACTGGGGACTAGCGGGAATCTCTACGAGCAGTACTTC.

The V call is TRBV6-1, the J call TRBJ2-1, with TRBD1 matching 9 bases. The V gene's germline CDR1 is MNHNS and CDR2 SASEGT. This CDR3 region has 13 residues. V shed 4 bases and J 9 bases; nucleotides not matched to a gene: 4. The CDR3 sequence: CASSADRGVEQFF. As DNA, the CDR3 is TGTGCCAGCAGTGCCGACAGGGGGGTTGAGCAGTTCTTC.

This clonotype has a handful of counts. The rearrangement uses TRBV5-1 and TRBJ2-5; D is possibly TRBD2 (6 bases). The CDR3 length is 15 residues. Trimming removed 0 bases at V and 1 base at J, with 10 bases between. The germline V gene has CDR1 SGHRS and CDR2 YFSETQ. The CDR3 loop is CASSLVAGFQETQYF. The DNA of the CDR3 is TGCGCCAGCAGCTTGGTGGCGGGATTCCAAGAGACCCAGTACTTC.

In its sample, this clonotype was seen many times. The chain combines TRBV29-1 with TRBJ2-3, with 11 bases lining up with TRBD2. V trimming: 6 bases; J trimming: 6 bases; junction bases outside the gene matches: 2. The CDR3 has 12 amino acids. Germline CDR1 is SQVTM and CDR2 is ANQGSEA. CDR3 region: CSVRLAGDTQYF. DNA of the CDR3: TGCAGCGTCCGACTAGCGGGGGATACGCAGTATTTT.

The J gene is TRBJ2-3, the V gene TRBV3-1; D gene ambiguous. The CDR3 is 12 amino acids. Trimming took off 2 bases at V and 6 bases at J, with 6 bases between the two ends. The germline CDR1 and CDR2 sequences are LGHDT and YNNKEL (reference sequence). The CDR3 nucleotides read TGTGCCAGCAGCCAAATTGGCGATACGCAGTATTTT. Its protein is CASSQIGDTQYF.

The genes are TRBV3-1 and TRBJ1-4, with D possibly being TRBD1 (6 bases). V was trimmed by 2 bases and J by 8 bases, leaving 15 bases between them. The CDR3 length is 15 residues. The germline V gene encodes CDR1 LGHDT and CDR2 YNNKEL (reference sequence). The CDR3 DNA is TGTGCCAGCAGCCAAAGGGGGGGAGAAGAGGAAAAACTGTTTTTT. Protein product: CASSQRGGEEEKLFF.

In its sample, this clonotype was seen a few times. The rearrangement uses TRBV29-1 and TRBJ2-7, with D tentatively TRBD1 (6 bases). The CDR3 loop spans 12 amino acids. Trimming removed 5 bases from V and 7 bases from J, with 15 bases in between. Germline V lookup: CDR1 SQVTM, CDR2 ANQGSEA. The CDR3 protein is CSVIWGRGEQYF. DNA of the CDR3: TGCAGCGTTATTTGGGGGCGCGGGGAGCAGTACTTC.

This clonotype was observed a handful of times. V and J are TRBV27 and TRBJ2-4; 8 bases match TRBD2. V lost 6 bases, J lost 1 base, and 11 bases stayed unmatched. The CDR3 has 17 amino acids. Per the germline V gene, CDR1 is MNHEY and CDR2 is SMNVEV (reference sequence). Here the CDR3 DNA reads TGTGCCAGCAGCCGCCGGGGGGGAGGGGATGCCAAAAACATTCAGTACTTC. This translates into CASSRRGGGDAKNIQYF.

The table lists this clonotype with many counts. The chain joins TRBV20-1 to TRBJ2-7, with TRBD2 matching over 7 bases. V was pared by 0 bases and J by 6 bases, with 8 bases of the junction left unmatched. The CDR3 covers 14 residues. The germline V gene has CDR1 DFQATT and CDR2 SNEGSKA (reference sequence). The CDR3 loop reads CSARDRGSQGEQYF. Written as DNA, the CDR3 is TGCAGTGCTAGAGATCGCGGGAGTCAGGGCGAGCAGTACTTC.

The sample holds a few counts of this clonotype. The V gene is TRBV28, the J gene TRBJ2-3; D call uncertain. Germline CDR1 is MDHEN and CDR2 is SYDVKM. Trimming cost V 7 bases and J 4 bases, with 12 bases left between them. This CDR3 is built from 13 residues. CDR3 region: CASTPYSSDTQYF. The CDR3 DNA reads as TGTGCCAGCACCCCTTATAGCTCAGATACGCAGTATTTT.